This entry lists 19 T cell receptor beta chains sequenced from one sample in a study of blood T cell repertoires in COVID-19. Libraries were prepared by immunoSEQ multiplex PCR; TCRdb keeps only in-frame clonotypes and omits some of them. The data contain tens of thousands of clones, approximately 88% of them seen just once; the ten biggest clones take up around 2.3%. The sequenced sample consisted of peripheral blood. The receptors here all came from a man older than 75 with active or convalescent COVID-19.

The V and J genes are TRBV5-4 and TRBJ2-1; 9 bases are a match to TRBD2. J gave up 0 bases and V 3 bases, and 1 base lay outside the gene matches. The length of the CDR3 is 15 residues. CDR1 and CDR2 from the germline V gene are SGHNT and YYREEE (reference sequence). The CDR3 DNA reads as TGTGCCAGCAGCTCACTAGCGGGCTCCTACAATGAGCAGTTCTTC. Protein product: CASSSLAGSYNEQFF. The full variable domain, rest sourced from reference TRBV5-4 and TRBJ2-1, is ETGVTQSPTHLIKTRGQQVTLRCSSQSGHNTVSWYQQALGQGPQFIFQYYREEENGRGNFPPRFSGLQFPNYSSELNVNALELDDSALYLCASSSLAGSYNEQFFGPGTRLTVL.

J is TRBJ2-1 and V is TRBV30, with 12 bases that match TRBD2. This CDR3 contains 14 residues. Germline V lookup: CDR1 GTSNPN, CDR2 SVGIG (reference sequence). After removal of 4 bases from V and 5 bases from J, the junction contained 3 bases not matched to a gene. Here the CDR3 DNA reads TGTGCCTGGAATCGACTAGCGGGGGACAATGAGCAGTTCTTC. Translating gives CAWNRLAGDNEQFF.

The rearrangement uses TRBV5-1 and TRBJ2-5; D may be TRBD2 (7 bases). CDR3 length equals 15 residues. Germline values: CDR1 SGHRS, CDR2 YFSETQ. Trimming took 4 bases from V and 5 from J, leaving 18 bases between them. The CDR3 nucleotides read TGCGCCAGCAGCCTACTGGGAGGGGACACGGAGACCCAGTACTTC. Protein: CASSLLGGDTETQYF.

This chain joins TRBV9 and TRBJ2-5; D is uncertain. CDR1 SGDLS and CDR2 YYNGEE come from the germline V gene. The CDR3 runs 13 residues. The ends were cut back, 1 base at V and 3 bases at J, with 7 bases in the middle. CDR3 protein: CASSVRAKETQYF. The CDR3 DNA reads as TGTGCCAGCAGCGTAAGAGCGAAAGAGACCCAGTACTTC.

The rearrangement uses TRBV15 and TRBJ2-1, with D tentatively TRBD2 (5 bases). The CDR3 spans 15 residues. V was shortened by 5 bases and J by 5 bases, with 16 bases between the two germline ends. Per the germline V gene, CDR1 is LNHNV and CDR2 is YYDKDF (reference sequence). The DNA of the CDR3 is TGTGCCACCAGCGGCGGGCCACGCTCACACAATGAGCAGTTCTTC. It translates to CATSGGPRSHNEQFF.

V usage is TRBV7-2 and J usage is TRBJ2-1; 9 bases are a match to TRBD1. Looked up from germline, CDR1 is SGHTA and CDR2 is FQGNSA. The CDR3 is 13 residues long. Trimming at V came to 4 bases and at J to 8 bases, leaving 3 bases not matched to a gene. Here the CDR3 DNA reads TGTGCCAGCAGCTCAACAGGGGGCGATGAGCAGTTCTTC. The encoded protein is CASSSTGGDEQFF.

The chain uses TRBV3-1 (or the pseudogene TRBV3-2) and TRBJ2-3; TRBD1 matches at 9 bases. Germline V CDR1 and CDR2: LGHDT, YNNKEL (reference sequence). CDR3 length: 14 amino acids. V dropped 4 bases and J dropped 5; count of bases not matched to a gene: 4. CDR3 sequence reads: CASSRGQGEDTQYF. The CDR3 region has the DNA TGTGCCAGCAGCCGGGGACAGGGAGAAGATACGCAGTATTTT.

V is TRBV7-9 and J is TRBJ2-7, with 11 bases aligning to TRBD2. V lost 3 bases and J lost 4; bases outside the gene matches: 2. Germline V gene lookup returns CDR1 SEHNR and CDR2 FQNEAQ (reference sequence). The length of the CDR3 is 14 residues. The CDR3 loop is CASSFTSGSYEQYF. CDR3 in DNA: TGTGCCAGCAGCTTTACTAGCGGGAGTTACGAGCAGTACTTC. The full variable domain, completed using reference TRBV7-9 and TRBJ2-7, is DTGVSQNPRHKITKRGQNVTFRCDPISEHNRLYWYRQTLGQGPEFLTYFQNEAQLEKSRLLSDRFSAERPKGSFSTLEIQRTEQGDSAMYLCASSFTSGSYEQYFGPGTRLTVT.

The chain has TRBV28 and TRBJ2-1, with TRBD1 matching 7 bases. Trimming took 4 bases from V and 3 from J; bases not matched to a gene: 0. The CDR3 loop spans 13 amino acids. The germline V gene has CDR1 MDHEN and CDR2 SYDVKM. The CDR3 reads CASSWDSYNEQFF. The DNA of the CDR3 is TGTGCCAGCAGTTGGGACAGCTACAATGAGCAGTTCTTC.

As for this clone: Germline is not matched at one junction end, which may reflect a read error. This rearrangement joins TRBV11-3 to TRBJ2-1, with 8 bases identical to TRBD2. Germline V gene lookup returns CDR1 SGHNT and CDR2 YENEEA. The CDR3 consists of 16 residues. The CDR3 DNA follows: TGTGCCAGCAGCCTAGATAGCGGGATTGGGTACAATGAGCAGTTCTTC. Protein product: CASSLDSGIGYNEQFF.

CDR3 sequence: CACRVFGSYNSPLHF. CDR3 sequence (DNA): TGTGCCTGCAGGGTTTTTGGATCCTATAATTCACCCCTCCACTTT. The V gene is TRBV30, the J gene TRBJ1-6; D possibly corresponds to TRBD1 (5 bases). The length of the CDR3 is 15 residues. CDR1 GTSNPN and CDR2 SVGIG come from the germline V gene (reference sequence). Trimming removed 6 bases at V and 1 base at J, with 13 bases between.

This chain connects TRBV4-3 to TRBJ2-3, with TRBD1 matching over 7 bases. The ends lost 0 bases at V and 4 bases at J; junction bases unmatched: 13. Germline V gene lookup returns CDR1 LGHNA and CDR2 YSLEER. The CDR3 contains 18 residues. CDR3 nucleotide sequence: TGCGCCAGCAGCCAAGATTCATGGCAGGGGGTTGAGTCAGATACGCAGTATTTT. Protein: CASSQDSWQGVESDTQYF.

This clone was observed a single time. The J gene is TRBJ2-3, the V gene TRBV6-2 or TRBV6-3; 14 bases align to TRBD2. Trimming took 5 bases from V and 4 from J; bases not matched to a gene: 5. Germline CDR1 and CDR2: MNHEY and SVGEGT. The CDR3 is 16 residues long. The CDR3 loop reads CASSPRTSGGPDTQYF. As DNA, the CDR3 is TGTGCCAGCAGTCCGCGGACTAGCGGGGGGCCAGATACGCAGTATTTT.

This rearrangement joins TRBV2 to TRBJ2-3; 13 nucleotides line up with TRBD2. CDR3 length equals 19 residues. V dropped 8 bases and J dropped 10; count of bases not matched to a gene: 24. Germline assignment: CDR1 SNHLY and CDR2 FYNNEI. CDR3 sequence (DNA): TGTGCCAGCGCGCAGTTTGGGACTAGCGGGGCCAACAGAGGGGGGCCGCAGTATTTT. Translation: CASAQFGTSGANRGGPQYF.

The V and J genes are TRBV7-2 and TRBJ1-3; the D gene is possibly TRBD1 (6 bases). CDR1 and CDR2 (germline): SGHTA, FQGNSA. Trimming took 1 base from V and 0 from J, leaving 16 bases between them. The CDR3 spans 18 residues. Here the CDR3 DNA reads TGTGCCAGCAGCTTAGTGGGCAGGGGACCTCACTCTGGAAACACCATATATTTT. Encoded protein: CASSLVGRGPHSGNTIYF.

The genes are TRBV7-8 and TRBJ2-2; 11 positions match TRBD2. CDR1 SGHVS and CDR2 FQNEAQ come from the germline V gene. This CDR3 comprises 16 residues. J lost 4 bases, V lost 5 bases, and 6 bases had no gene match. CDR3 sequence: CASSKGTSGSTGELFF. CDR3 coding DNA: TGTGCCAGCAGCAAAGGGACTAGCGGAAGCACCGGGGAGCTGTTTTTT.

In its sample, this clone was seen once. The chain is built from TRBV28 and TRBJ1-2, with a weak D call TRBD1 (5 bases). Germline V gene sequence: CDR1 MDHEN, CDR2 SYDVKM. There are 13 residues in the CDR3. V lost 9 bases to trimming and J lost 5 bases, with 16 bases between them. CDR3 loop: CASSPQVLYGYTF. CDR3 sequence (DNA): TGTGCCAGTAGCCCACAGGTACTTTATGGCTACACCTTC.

V is TRBV6-6 and J is TRBJ2-7; 13 bases align to TRBD2. The germline V gene has CDR1 MNHNY and CDR2 SVGAGI (reference sequence). This CDR3 contains 16 residues. J gave up 2 bases and V 6 bases, and 7 bases lay outside the gene matches. CDR3 nucleotide sequence: TGTGCCAGCAGCCGCGGGACTAGCGGGGCCCCCTACGAGCAGTACTTC. Protein: CASSRGTSGAPYEQYF.

This clone was seen more than once but under ten times. CDR3 DNA sequence: TGCAGTGCTAGTTATACGGGGACTAGCGGGAGGAGCTCCTACAATGAGCAGTTCTTC. Amino acids: CSASYTGTSGRSSYNEQFF. The V gene is TRBV20-1, the J gene TRBJ2-1; TRBD2 agrees at 15 bases. Germline CDR1 reads DFQATT; CDR2 reads SNEGSKA (reference sequence). The V and J ends lost 3 bases and 0 bases, in that order; junction bases with no gene match: 9. There are 19 residues in the CDR3.